Listed below are T cell receptor beta chains from one sample, sequenced in a study of T-cell memory formation after mild COVID-19. TCRdb itself ran the 5' RACE reads through MiXCR, one entry per CDR3 protein. The sample holds some 150,000 distinct CDR3 sequences, about 6% seen once. The specimen was PBMCs or a T cell subset sorted from them (not recorded which). Every receptor here comes from an adult woman who had mild COVID-19 (a few samples of this study predate the infection). Cell type and time point are not known. Both conserved end residues are part of each CDR3. The D gene is left open where the match is weak. Size is stated for part of the rows, as once, few or many counts, or as a class when the clone is expanded.

CASSFPDEATGGADTQYF,TGTGCCAGCAGCTTCCCCGACGAGGCGACGGGAGGGGCAGATACGCAGTATTTT,few,TRBJ2-3,TRBD2,TRBV7-2
CSVADGQETQYF,TGCAGCGTTGCGGACGGTCAAGAGACCCAGTACTTC,many,TRBJ2-5,NA,TRBV29-1
CSAPVGGAIFYGYTF,TGCAGTGCTCCGGTTGGAGGGGCAATCTTCTATGGCTACACCTTC,NA,TRBJ1-2,NA,TRBV20-1
CASSPRLAGGKGTDTQYF,TGTGCCAGCAGCCCCCGGCTAGCGGGAGGAAAAGGCACAGATACGCAGTATTTT,NA,TRBJ2-3,TRBD2,TRBV7-8
CASGPVGGFNEQYF,TGTGCCAGCGGTCCGGTAGGGGGGTTCAACGAGCAGTACTTC,many,TRBJ2-7,NA,TRBV7-9
CASSLYGEAKNIQYF,TGTGCCAGCAGCTTGTATGGTGAAGCCAAAAACATTCAGTACTTC,NA,TRBJ2-4,NA,TRBV5-6
CASSSTQRNSYNEQFF,TGTGCCAGCAGCTCTACCCAGCGGAACTCCTACAATGAGCAGTTCTTC,many,TRBJ2-1,NA,TRBV11-2
CASSPRGPGIGGYNEQFF,TGTGCCAGCAGCCCCAGGGGACCCGGGATTGGGGGGTACAATGAGCAGTTCTTC,many,TRBJ2-1,NA,TRBV7-6
CASSKEEGLVETQYF,TGTGCCAGCAGCAAAGAGGAGGGGTTGGTAGAGACCCAGTACTTC,NA,TRBJ2-5,NA,TRBV21-1
CASSLGTGRYNEQFF,TGTGCCAGCAGCTTAGGGACAGGGAGATACAATGAGCAGTTCTTC,many,TRBJ2-1,TRBD1,TRBV7-2
CASSFRDRDQETQYF,TGTGCCAGCAGTTTCCGGGACAGGGATCAAGAGACCCAGTACTTC,many,TRBJ2-5,TRBD1,TRBV12-3/TRBV12-4
CASSMGLAGAQYNEQFF,TGCGCCAGCAGCATGGGACTAGCGGGGGCTCAATACAATGAGCAGTTCTTC,many,TRBJ2-1,TRBD2,TRBV5-1
CSAPLNTEAFF,TGCAGTGCTCCCCTAAACACTGAAGCTTTCTTT,many,TRBJ1-1,NA,TRBV20-1
CASSLRGGEETQYF,TGTGCCAGCAGCTTGCGAGGGGGGGAAGAGACCCAGTACTTC,many,TRBJ2-5,NA,TRBV7-9
CASSPRGGASLYEQYF,TGTGCCAGCTCACCCCGGGGGGGAGCATCGCTCTACGAGCAGTACTTC,few,TRBJ2-7,TRBD2,TRBV18
CATSDLGTGNNEQFF,TGTGCCACCAGTGATTTAGGGACAGGAAACAATGAGCAGTTCTTC,few,TRBJ2-1,TRBD1,TRBV24-1
CASRKQGAKGYTF,TGTGCCAGCAGAAAACAGGGGGCTAAGGGCTACACCTTC,few,TRBJ1-2,TRBD1,TRBV6-5
CSGRGQDGYTF,TGCAGTGGGAGGGGGCAAGATGGCTACACCTTC,NA,TRBJ1-2,TRBD1,TRBV20-1
CASSWGLRSGGEDTQYF,TGCGCCAGCAGCTGGGGCCTGAGAAGCGGGGGTGAAGATACGCAGTATTTT,few,TRBJ2-3,TRBD2,TRBV5-1
CSARAPPHNEQFF,TGCAGTGCGAGAGCCCCTCCGCACAATGAGCAGTTCTTC,many,TRBJ2-1,NA,TRBV20-1
CASSSGDSQGTQYF,TGTGCCAGCAGCTCAGGGGACAGCCAAGGGACCCAGTACTTC,NA,TRBJ2-5,TRBD1,TRBV7-9
CASSLGRGRSYNEQFF,TGTGCCAGCAGCTTGGGACGGGGGCGCTCCTACAATGAGCAGTTCTTC,few,TRBJ2-1,NA,TRBV7-6
CASRGQVNTGELFF,TGTGCCAGCAGAGGACAGGTGAACACCGGGGAGCTGTTTTTT,NA,TRBJ2-2,TRBD1,TRBV2
CASSQTGVNYEQYF,TGTGCCAGCAGCCAAACAGGGGTAAACTACGAGCAGTACTTC,few,TRBJ2-7,TRBD1,TRBV3-1
CASSLPQGEINEQFF,TGCGCCAGCAGCTTGCCACAGGGGGAAATCAATGAGCAGTTCTTC,NA,TRBJ2-1,TRBD1,TRBV5-1
CSALRDRGNQPQHF,TGCAGTGCTTTGCGGGACAGGGGAAATCAGCCCCAGCATTTT,many,TRBJ1-5,TRBD1,TRBV20-1
CASKVGGKNQPQHF,TGTGCCAGCAAAGTTGGGGGAAAAAATCAGCCCCAGCATTTT,few,TRBJ1-5,NA,TRBV21-1
CASSPLGRDTEAFF,TGTGCCAGCAGCCCACTCGGACGAGACACTGAAGCTTTCTTT,many,TRBJ1-1,NA,TRBV7-2
CASSRRIAGALHEQYF,TGTGCCAGCAGCCGACGGATAGCGGGAGCTCTGCACGAGCAGTACTTC,few,TRBJ2-7,TRBD2,TRBV11-1
CSVGDTANQPQHF,TGCAGCGTTGGTGACACCGCAAATCAGCCCCAGCATTTT,few,TRBJ1-5,NA,TRBV29-1
CASSLTSWRERNEQFF,TGTGCCAGCAGCTTAACAAGTTGGCGGGAGCGCAATGAGCAGTTCTTC,many,TRBJ2-1,TRBD2,TRBV7-3
CASSESRGSGASTDTQYF,TGTGCCAGCAGTGAATCCCGGGGTAGCGGGGCTAGCACAGATACGCAGTATTTT,NA,TRBJ2-3,TRBD2,TRBV25-1
CASSQESSGISEQFF,TGCGCCAGCAGCCAAGAATCCAGCGGGATTAGTGAGCAGTTCTTC,many,TRBJ2-1,TRBD2,TRBV4-1
CASSPRTRFYEQYF,TGTGCCAGCAGTCCCCGGACTAGATTCTACGAGCAGTACTTC,few,TRBJ2-7,TRBD2,TRBV12-3/TRBV12-4
CASSLAGIQDEQFF,TGTGCCAGCAGTTTAGCGGGAATTCAAGATGAGCAGTTCTTC,many,TRBJ2-1,TRBD2,TRBV6-5
CASSRGTGIYQPQHF,TGTGCCAGCAGCCGCGGGACAGGCATTTATCAGCCCCAGCATTTT,NA,TRBJ1-5,TRBD1,TRBV7-9
CSARVWTGGDNEQYF,TGCAGTGCTAGAGTTTGGACAGGGGGGGACAACGAGCAGTACTTC,many,TRBJ2-7,TRBD1,TRBV20-1
CASSPYSGNEQFF,TGTGCCAGCAGCCCATACTCTGGTAATGAGCAGTTCTTC,NA,TRBJ2-1,NA,TRBV7-3
CASSTGQGRGTDTQYF,TGCGCCAGCAGCACGGGACAGGGGAGAGGCACAGATACGCAGTATTTT,few,TRBJ2-3,TRBD1,TRBV5-1
CASGLARGRGYTF,TGTGCTAGTGGTTTGGCCCGGGGCAGGGGCTACACCTTC,many,TRBJ1-2,NA,TRBV12-5
CASSARQRSSGANVLTF,TGTGCCAGCAGCGCCCGACAGCGTTCCTCTGGGGCCAACGTCCTGACTTTC,many,TRBJ2-6,NA,TRBV7-9
CATSEGDYGYTF,TGTGCCACCAGTGAAGGGGACTATGGCTACACCTTC,few,TRBJ1-2,NA,TRBV24-1
CASSVATVASGRTQETQYF,TGTGCCAGCAGCGTAGCTACGGTGGCTAGCGGGAGGACCCAAGAGACCCAGTACTTC,NA,TRBJ2-5,TRBD2,TRBV9